Listed below are T cell receptor beta chains from one sample, sequenced in a study of blood T cell repertoires in COVID-19. Measured with immunoSEQ multiplex PCR; TCRdb has only the in-frame clones, and not every one. Of over 150,000 clones detected, under 95% appear once; the ten largest clones hold about 2%. The sequenced sample was peripheral blood. These receptors were collected from a man between 18 and 35 years old with acute or convalescent COVID-19. Each CDR3 is given with its conserved first and last residue. D genes are given only for firm matches. Clone size is stated in some rows and not others, as once, few, many or a class when expanded.

cdr3_nt cdr3_aa v_call d_call clone_size j_call
TGTGCCAGCTCAGAGCTAGCGATGCTGAATGAGCAGTTCTTC CASSELAMLNEQFF TRBV18 . once TRBJ2-1
TGTGCCAGCAGCTTAGAGGGACAGGGTAACAGGCCCCAGCATTTT CASSLEGQGNRPQHF TRBV7-8 TRBD1 . TRBJ1-5
TGTGCCACCAGCAGAGGCCCGACAGGGGCAATAGGATCACCCCTCCACTTT CATSRGPTGAIGSPLHF TRBV15 TRBD1 . TRBJ1-6
TGTGCCAGCAGCCAAGTGAGCATGCTACTAGGGCTTAATAGCAATCAGCCCCAGCATTTT CASSQVSMLLGLNSNQPQHF TRBV4-2 . . TRBJ1-5
TGTGCCAGCAGCCACCTCGACAGGGGGAATTCACCCCTCCACTTT CASSHLDRGNSPLHF TRBV11-2 TRBD1 . TRBJ1-6
TGTGCCAGCAGCTTGTACAGGGGGCGCGACGAGCAGTACTTC CASSLYRGRDEQYF TRBV5-6 TRBD1 . TRBJ2-7
TGTGCCAGCAGCTCGACTCCGGGAGGGGATGGCTACACCTTC CASSSTPGGDGYTF TRBV9 . few TRBJ1-2
TGTGCCAGCAGTTCGGGACTAGCGGCGGCCTACGAGCAGTACTTC CASSSGLAAAYEQYF TRBV27 TRBD2 . TRBJ2-7
TGTGCCAGCAGTTCGCAGACAGGGAGTGAAGCTTTCTTT CASSSQTGSEAFF TRBV6-1 TRBD1 . TRBJ1-1
TGTGCCAGCAGCTCCCGCGGTAGCCTGTTAATGAACACCGGGGAGCTGTTTTTT CASSSRGSLLMNTGELFF TRBV7-2 . . TRBJ2-2
TGTGCCAGCAGTTTGACTCTGGAGCCCCAGCATTTT CASSLTLEPQHF TRBV12-3/TRBV12-4 . . TRBJ1-5
TGTGCCAGCAGCCAGTTGCTAGCGGATGGCTACACCTTC CASSQLLADGYTF TRBV3-1/TRBV3-2 . . TRBJ1-2
TGTGCCAGCAGTTACTCGGGGACAGGGACTGAAGCTTTCTTT CASSYSGTGTEAFF TRBV6-5 TRBD1 . TRBJ1-1
TGTGCCTGGAGTGTACTAGGACTGAGTAATGAAAAACTGTTTTTT CAWSVLGLSNEKLFF TRBV30 . . TRBJ1-4
TGCAGTGCGAGTAAACGGGACTCCTATAATTCACCCCTCCACTTT CSASKRDSYNSPLHF TRBV20-1 . once TRBJ1-6
TGTGCCAGTAGTAGGGGACTCCAGAACACTGAAGCTTTCTTT CASSRGLQNTEAFF TRBV19 . . TRBJ1-1
TGTGCCAGCAGGCGGACAGGGGTTGAGACCCAGTACTTC CASRRTGVETQYF TRBV6-5 TRBD1 many TRBJ2-5
TGTGCCAGCAGCTTCCCAGGTCGGGGGAGGGCCGGAGATACGCAGTATTTT CASSFPGRGRAGDTQYF TRBV11-2 TRBD2 few TRBJ2-3
TGTGCCAGCAGCTTGGAGGGAGGCCAAGAGACCCAGTACTTC CASSLEGGQETQYF TRBV5-4 . few TRBJ2-5
TGTGCCAGCAGCCTCCCTCCCTATGGCTACACCTTC CASSLPPYGYTF TRBV6-5 . . TRBJ1-2
TGTGCCAGCGCCGGGGACAGTCATAATTCACCCCTCCACTTT CASAGDSHNSPLHF TRBV6-5 TRBD1 . TRBJ1-6
TGCGCCAGCAGCATACAGGGGTGGGGCACTGAAGCTTTCTTT CASSIQGWGTEAFF TRBV5-1 TRBD1 . TRBJ1-1
TGTGCCAGCAGTTTAAGGATGAGGGAAAAACTGTTTTTT CASSLRMREKLFF TRBV12-3/TRBV12-4 . . TRBJ1-4
TGTGCCAGTAGCTGGGGGACTAGCACCAAAGGGGTCACAGATACGCAGTATTTT CASSWGTSTKGVTDTQYF TRBV19 TRBD2 . TRBJ2-3
TGTGCCAGCAGCCCCCCCGGGGAAGGCTACACCTTC CASSPPGEGYTF TRBV5-4 . . TRBJ1-2
TGTGCCAGCAGTTACTCGAGGGGAGGGAACACTGAAGCTTTCTTT CASSYSRGGNTEAFF TRBV6-5 . . TRBJ1-1
TGTGCCGGCCGGGACAGGGGAGTGGACGAGCAGTACTTC CAGRDRGVDEQYF TRBV6-5 TRBD1 once TRBJ2-7
TGTGCCAGCTCACGGGCGAGAATGAACACTGAAGCTTTCTTT CASSRARMNTEAFF TRBV18 . . TRBJ1-1
TGTGCCAGCAGCGACTCCGCGGGCACTGAAGCTTTCTTT CASSDSAGTEAFF TRBV2 . once TRBJ1-1
TGTGCCACCAGTGATTTGCAAGATACGGGAGCTGAAGCTTTCTTT CATSDLQDTGAEAFF TRBV24-1 . . TRBJ1-1
TGTGCCAGCAGCTTGAAGAGGGGGAAGACTGAAGCTTTCTTT CASSLKRGKTEAFF TRBV7-8 . . TRBJ1-1
TGTGCCAGCAGTTACTCTCGGAAGGGGGACTATGGCTACACCTTC CASSYSRKGDYGYTF TRBV6-5 . once TRBJ1-2
TGTGCCAGCAGCTTAGAGGGACTAGCGGACCAAGAGACCCAGTACTTC CASSLEGLADQETQYF TRBV11-2 TRBD2 . TRBJ2-5